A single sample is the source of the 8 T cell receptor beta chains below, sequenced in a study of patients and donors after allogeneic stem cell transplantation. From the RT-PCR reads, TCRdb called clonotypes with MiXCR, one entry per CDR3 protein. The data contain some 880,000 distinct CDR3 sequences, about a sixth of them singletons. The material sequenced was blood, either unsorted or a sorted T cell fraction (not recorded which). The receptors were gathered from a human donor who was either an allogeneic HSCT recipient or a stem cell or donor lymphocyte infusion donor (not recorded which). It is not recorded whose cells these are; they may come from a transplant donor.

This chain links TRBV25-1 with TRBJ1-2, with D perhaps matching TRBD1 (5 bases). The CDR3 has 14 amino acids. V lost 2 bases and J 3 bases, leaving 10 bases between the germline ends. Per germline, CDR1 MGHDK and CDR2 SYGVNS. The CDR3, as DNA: TGTGCCAGCAGTGAAGGGGGGGATTACTATGGCTACACCTTC. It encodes CASSEGGDYYGYTF.

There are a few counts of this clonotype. The CDR3 sequence is CASGGGSRLGNQPQHF. CDR3 DNA: TGTGCCAGTGGAGGTGGGTCTCGGCTTGGCAATCAGCCCCAGCATTTT. The gene calls are TRBV19 and TRBJ1-5; D is uncertain. V shed 8 bases and J shed 2 bases, with 19 bases lying between them. The length of the CDR3 is 16 residues. Germline-derived CDR1 and CDR2 are LNHDA and SQIVND (reference sequence).

Here the CDR3 DNA reads TGTGCCAGCAGTGCCCGTCCAGGGGAGGTGGATCAGCCCCAGCATTTT. It encodes CASSARPGEVDQPQHF. The chain recombines TRBV6-1 with TRBJ1-5; D is perhaps TRBD1 (6 bases). The CDR3 runs to 16 residues. Trimming took 4 bases from V and 5 from J, leaving 18 bases between them. Germline CDR1 is MNHNS and CDR2 is SASEGT.

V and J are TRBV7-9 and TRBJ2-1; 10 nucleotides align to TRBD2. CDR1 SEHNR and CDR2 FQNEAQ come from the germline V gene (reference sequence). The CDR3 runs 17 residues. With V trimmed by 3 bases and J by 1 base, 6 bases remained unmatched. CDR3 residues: CASSLTLAGASYNEQFF. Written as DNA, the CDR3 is TGTGCCAGCAGCTTGACGCTAGCGGGAGCATCCTACAATGAGCAGTTCTTC. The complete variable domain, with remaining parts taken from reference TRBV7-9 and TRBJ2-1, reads DTGVSQNPRHKITKRGQNVTFRCDPISEHNRLYWYRQTLGQGPEFLTYFQNEAQLEKSRLLSDRFSAERPKGSFSTLEIQRTEQGDSAMYLCASSLTLAGASYNEQFFGPGTRLTVL.

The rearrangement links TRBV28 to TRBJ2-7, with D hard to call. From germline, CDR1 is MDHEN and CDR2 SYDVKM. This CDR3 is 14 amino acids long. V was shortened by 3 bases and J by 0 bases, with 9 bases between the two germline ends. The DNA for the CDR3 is TGTGCCAGCAGTTTTCGCCAAAGCTCCTACGAGCAGTACTTC. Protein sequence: CASSFRQSSYEQYF.

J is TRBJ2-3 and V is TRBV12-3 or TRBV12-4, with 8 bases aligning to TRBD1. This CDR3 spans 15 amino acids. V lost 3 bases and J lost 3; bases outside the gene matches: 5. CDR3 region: CASSFQGARTDTQYF. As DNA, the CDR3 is TGTGCCAGCAGTTTTCAGGGGGCGAGGACAGATACGCAGTATTTT.

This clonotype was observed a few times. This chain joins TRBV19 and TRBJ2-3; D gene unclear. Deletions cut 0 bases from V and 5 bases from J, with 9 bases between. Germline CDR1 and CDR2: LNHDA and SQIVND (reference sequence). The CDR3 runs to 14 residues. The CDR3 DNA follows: TGTGCCAGTAGTATAGATGGAATGGGAGATACGCAGTATTTT. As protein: CASSIDGMGDTQYF.

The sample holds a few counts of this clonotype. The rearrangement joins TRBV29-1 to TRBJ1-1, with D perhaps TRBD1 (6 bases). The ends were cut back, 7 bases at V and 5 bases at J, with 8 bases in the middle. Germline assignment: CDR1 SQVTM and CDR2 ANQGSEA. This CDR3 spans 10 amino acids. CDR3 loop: CSGRGTEAFF. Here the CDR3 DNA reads TGCAGCGGTAGGGGGACTGAAGCTTTCTTT.